This T cell receptor beta chain was documented in a study of blood T cell repertoires in COVID-19. Across the whole study: The study drew acute and convalescent COVID-19 samples from the United States, Italy and Spain. Sources were T cells, B-cell-depleted T cells, or PBMCs; the material itself was cDNA or gDNA.

Concerning this clone itself: Other nucleotide sequences in the sample specify the same CDR3.

As originally analysed: By means of reference gene primer amplification, nucleated cell counts were estimated. Some clones are missing from TCRdb's copy, which holds only in-frame ones; the method was immunoSEQ multiplex PCR. D and trimming were read from the DNA, whereas the V and J calls and clone size are those reported in that table. The sample includes 210,000 or so clones, more than 85% of them seen just once. The CDR3 covers 14 residues. Germline CDR1 and CDR2: SGHRS and YFSETQ. Trimming took off 0 bases at V and 2 bases at J, with 8 bases between the two ends. The sequence derives from a man aged 40-49 years with active or convalescent COVID-19. Input material: peripheral blood. The chain uses TRBV5-1 and TRBJ1-2; D ambiguous. The CDR3 region is CASSLESPNYGYTF. In DNA form, the CDR3 reads TGCGCCAGCAGCTTGGAATCCCCAAACTATGGCTACACCTTC. The entire variable domain, with the rest obtained from reference TRBV5-1 and TRBJ1-2, is as follows: KAGVTQTPRYLIKTRGQQVTLSCSPISGHRSVSWYQQTPGQGLQFLFEYFSETQRNKGNFPGRFSGRQFSNSRSEMNVSTLELGDSALYLCASSLESPNYGYTFGSGTRLTVV.